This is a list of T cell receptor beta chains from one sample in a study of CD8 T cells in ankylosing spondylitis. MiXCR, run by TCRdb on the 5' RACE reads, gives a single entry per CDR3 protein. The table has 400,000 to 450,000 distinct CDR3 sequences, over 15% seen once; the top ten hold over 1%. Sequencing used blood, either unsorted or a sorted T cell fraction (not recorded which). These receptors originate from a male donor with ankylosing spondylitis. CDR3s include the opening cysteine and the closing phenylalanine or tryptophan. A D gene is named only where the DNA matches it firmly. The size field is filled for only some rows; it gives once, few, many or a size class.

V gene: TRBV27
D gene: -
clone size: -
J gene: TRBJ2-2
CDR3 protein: CASMTTPNTGELFF
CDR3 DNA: TGTGCCAGCATGACTACCCCGAACACCGGGGAGCTGTTTTTT

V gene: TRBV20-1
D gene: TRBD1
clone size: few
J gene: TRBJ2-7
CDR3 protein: CSARAGTGKLGYEQYF
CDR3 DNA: TGCAGTGCTAGAGCCGGGACAGGGAAACTTGGCTACGAGCAGTACTTC

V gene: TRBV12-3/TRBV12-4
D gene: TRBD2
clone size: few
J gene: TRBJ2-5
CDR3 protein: CASNPGLAGVQETQYF
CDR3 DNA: TGTGCCAGCAACCCGGGACTAGCGGGGGTACAAGAGACCCAGTACTTC

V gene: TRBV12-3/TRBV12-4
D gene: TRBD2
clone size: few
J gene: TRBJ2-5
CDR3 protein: CANRIPSGFQETQYF
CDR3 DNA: TGTGCCAATCGTATCCCTAGCGGCTTCCAAGAGACCCAGTACTTC

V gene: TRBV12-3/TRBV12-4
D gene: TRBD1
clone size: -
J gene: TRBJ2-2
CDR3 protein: CASRRRQGIRTGELFF
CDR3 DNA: TGTGCCAGCAGACGTAGACAGGGGATACGGACCGGGGAGCTGTTTTTT

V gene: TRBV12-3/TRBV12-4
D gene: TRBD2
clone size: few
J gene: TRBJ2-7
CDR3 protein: CASSPTAGGYEQYF
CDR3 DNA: TGTGCCAGCAGTCCTACGGCGGGAGGATACGAGCAGTACTTC

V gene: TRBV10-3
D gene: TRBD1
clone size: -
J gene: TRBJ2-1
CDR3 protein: CAISYDRESYNEQFF
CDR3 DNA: TGTGCCATCAGTTATGACAGGGAGTCCTACAATGAGCAGTTCTTC

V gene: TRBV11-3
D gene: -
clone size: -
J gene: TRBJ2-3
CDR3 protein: CASSPRFSATDTQYF
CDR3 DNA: TGTGCCAGCAGCCCCCGGTTTAGCGCCACAGATACGCAGTATTTT

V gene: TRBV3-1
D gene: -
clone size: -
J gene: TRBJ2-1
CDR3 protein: CASSHGRTWSSYNEQFF
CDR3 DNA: TGTGCCAGCAGCCACGGACGGACTTGGAGCTCCTACAATGAGCAGTTCTTC

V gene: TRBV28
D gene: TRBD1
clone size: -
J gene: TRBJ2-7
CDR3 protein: CASSLFVYGQGDHEQYF
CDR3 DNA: TGTGCCAGCAGTTTGTTCGTTTACGGACAGGGGGACCACGAGCAGTACTTC

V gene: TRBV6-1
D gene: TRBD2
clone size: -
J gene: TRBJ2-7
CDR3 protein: CASRQGLASYEQYF
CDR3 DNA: TGTGCCAGCAGACAAGGACTAGCCTCCTACGAGCAGTACTTC

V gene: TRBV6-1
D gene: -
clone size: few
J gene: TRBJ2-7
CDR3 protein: CASRLWGDLSYEQYF
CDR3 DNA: TGTGCCAGCAGGCTGTGGGGGGATCTCTCCTACGAGCAGTACTTC

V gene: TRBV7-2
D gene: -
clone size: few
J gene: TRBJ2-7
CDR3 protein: CASSPAGTYEQYF
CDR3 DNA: TGTGCCAGCAGCCCCGCGGGGACCTACGAGCAGTACTTC

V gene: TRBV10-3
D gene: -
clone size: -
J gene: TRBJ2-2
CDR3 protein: CAIRSDLNTGELFF
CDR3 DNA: TGTGCCATCAGGTCGGACTTGAACACCGGGGAGCTGTTTTTT

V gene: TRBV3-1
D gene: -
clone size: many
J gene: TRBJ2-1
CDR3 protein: CASSQTDEQFF
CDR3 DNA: TGTGCCAGCAGCCAGACGGATGAGCAGTTCTTC

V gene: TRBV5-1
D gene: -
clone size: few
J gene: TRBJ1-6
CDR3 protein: CASYRDKENSPLHF
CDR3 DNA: TGCGCCAGCTATCGGGACAAGGAGAATTCACCCCTCCACTTT

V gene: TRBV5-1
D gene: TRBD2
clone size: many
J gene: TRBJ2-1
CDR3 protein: CASSLVAGGNNEQFF
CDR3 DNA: TGCGCCAGCAGCTTGGTAGCGGGAGGCAACAATGAGCAGTTCTTC

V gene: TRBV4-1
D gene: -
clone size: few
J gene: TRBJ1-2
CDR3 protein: CASSHPSGVPGYTF
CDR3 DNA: TGCGCCAGCAGCCACCCCTCGGGGGTTCCTGGCTACACCTTC

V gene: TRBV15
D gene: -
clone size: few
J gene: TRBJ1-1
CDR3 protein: CATSRDQIVREYNEAFF
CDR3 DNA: TGTGCCACCAGCAGAGATCAGATAGTCAGGGAATACAATGAAGCTTTCTTT

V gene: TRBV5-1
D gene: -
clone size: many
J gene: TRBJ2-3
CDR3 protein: CASNTQPTDTQYF
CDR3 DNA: TGCGCCAGCAACACCCAACCCACAGATACGCAGTATTTT

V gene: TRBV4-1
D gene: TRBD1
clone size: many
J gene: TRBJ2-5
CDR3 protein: CASSEPGTGEATQYF
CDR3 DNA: TGCGCCAGCAGCGAGCCCGGGACAGGGGAGGCGACCCAGTACTTC

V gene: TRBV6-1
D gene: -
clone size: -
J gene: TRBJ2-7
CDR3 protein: CASIPRGGVYEQYF
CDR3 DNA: TGTGCCAGCATTCCGAGGGGGGGCGTCTACGAGCAGTACTTC

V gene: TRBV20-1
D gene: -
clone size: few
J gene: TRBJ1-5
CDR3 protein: CSARAGGSNQPQHF
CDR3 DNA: TGCAGTGCTAGAGCCGGGGGGAGCAATCAGCCCCAGCATTTT

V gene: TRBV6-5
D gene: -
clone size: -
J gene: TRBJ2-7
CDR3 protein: CASSYNQGSYEQYF
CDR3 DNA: TGTGCCAGCAGTTACAACCAGGGCTCCTACGAGCAGTACTTC

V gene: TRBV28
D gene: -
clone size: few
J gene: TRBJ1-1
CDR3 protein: CASSIPGSVTEAFF
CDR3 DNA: TGTGCCAGCAGCATACCAGGATCAGTCACTGAAGCTTTCTTT

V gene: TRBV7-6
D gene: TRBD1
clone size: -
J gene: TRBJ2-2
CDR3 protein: CASSPGQGRTGELFF
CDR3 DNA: TGTGCCAGCAGCCCTGGACAGGGACGGACCGGGGAGCTGTTTTTT

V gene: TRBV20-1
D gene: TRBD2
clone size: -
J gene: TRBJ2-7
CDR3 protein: CSARRVAGPGEQYF
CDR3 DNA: TGCAGTGCTCGTCGCGTAGCGGGACCTGGCGAGCAGTACTTC

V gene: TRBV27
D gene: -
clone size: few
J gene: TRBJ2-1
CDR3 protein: CASGSRNEQFF
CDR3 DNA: TGTGCCAGCGGGAGCAGGAATGAGCAGTTCTTC

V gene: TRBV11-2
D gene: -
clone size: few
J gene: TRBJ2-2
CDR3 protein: CASSFRHLGTGELFF
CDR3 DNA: TGTGCCAGCAGCTTCCGACACCTCGGAACCGGGGAGCTGTTTTTT

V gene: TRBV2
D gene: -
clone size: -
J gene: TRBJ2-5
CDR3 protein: CATQGPPDPETQYF
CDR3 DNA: TGTGCCACCCAGGGCCCCCCGGACCCAGAGACCCAGTACTTC

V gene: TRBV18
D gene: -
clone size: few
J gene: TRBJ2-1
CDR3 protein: CASSPTESSYNEQFF
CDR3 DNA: TGTGCCAGCTCACCAACAGAATCCTCCTACAATGAGCAGTTCTTC

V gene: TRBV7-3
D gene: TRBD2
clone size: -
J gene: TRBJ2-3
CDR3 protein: CASSPSASGRAWEGTDTQYF
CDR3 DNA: TGTGCCAGCAGTCCCTCCGCTAGCGGGAGGGCCTGGGAGGGTACAGATACGCAGTATTTT